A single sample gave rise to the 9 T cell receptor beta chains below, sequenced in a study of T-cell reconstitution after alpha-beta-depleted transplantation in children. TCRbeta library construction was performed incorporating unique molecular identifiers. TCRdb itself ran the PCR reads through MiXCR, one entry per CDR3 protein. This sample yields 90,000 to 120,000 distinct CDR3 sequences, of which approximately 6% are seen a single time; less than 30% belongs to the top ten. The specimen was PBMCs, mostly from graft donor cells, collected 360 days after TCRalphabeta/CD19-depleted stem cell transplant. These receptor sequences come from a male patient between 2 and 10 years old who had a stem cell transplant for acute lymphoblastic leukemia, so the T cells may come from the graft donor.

CDR3 loop: CASSSPFEKGEQFF. CDR3 sequence (DNA): TGTGCCAGCAGCTCCCCGTTCGAGAAAGGTGAGCAGTTCTTC. This chain uses TRBV11-3 with TRBJ2-1; D remains ambiguous. The CDR3 is made up of 14 amino acids. Trimming pared 4 bases from V and 9 bases from J, leaving 16 bases between. Germline values: CDR1 SGHNT, CDR2 YENEEA.

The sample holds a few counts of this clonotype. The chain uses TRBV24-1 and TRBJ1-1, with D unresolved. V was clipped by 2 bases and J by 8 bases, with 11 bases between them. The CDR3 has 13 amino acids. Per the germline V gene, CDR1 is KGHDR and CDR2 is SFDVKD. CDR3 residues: CATSDSGITEAFF. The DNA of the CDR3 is TGTGCCACCAGTGATTCGGGTATTACCGAAGCTTTCTTT.

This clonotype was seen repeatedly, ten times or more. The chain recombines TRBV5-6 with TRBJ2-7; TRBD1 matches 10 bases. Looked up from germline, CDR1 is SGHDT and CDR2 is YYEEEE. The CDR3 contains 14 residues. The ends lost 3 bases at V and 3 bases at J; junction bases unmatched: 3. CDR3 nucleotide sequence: TGTGCCAGCAGCTCCCGGGACAGGGGCTACGAGCAGTACTTC. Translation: CASSSRDRGYEQYF.

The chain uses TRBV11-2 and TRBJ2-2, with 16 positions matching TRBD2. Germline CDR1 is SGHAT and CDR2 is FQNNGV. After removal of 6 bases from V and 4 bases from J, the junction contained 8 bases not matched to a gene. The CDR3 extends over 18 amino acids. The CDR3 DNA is TGTGCCAGCAGGGACGGGACTAGCGGGAGGGCGAGCACCGGGGAGCTGTTTTTT. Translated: CASRDGTSGRASTGELFF.

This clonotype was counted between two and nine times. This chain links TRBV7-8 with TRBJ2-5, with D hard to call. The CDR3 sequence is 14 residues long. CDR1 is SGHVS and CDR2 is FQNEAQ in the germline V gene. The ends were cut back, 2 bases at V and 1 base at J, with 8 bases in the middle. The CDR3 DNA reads TGTGCCAGCAGCTTACCGACGGTCCAAGAGACCCAGTACTTC. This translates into CASSLPTVQETQYF.

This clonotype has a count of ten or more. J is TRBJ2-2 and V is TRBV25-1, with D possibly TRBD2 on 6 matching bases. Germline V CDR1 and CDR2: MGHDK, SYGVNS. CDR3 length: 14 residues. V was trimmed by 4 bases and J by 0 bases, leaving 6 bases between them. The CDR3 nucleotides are TGTGCCAGCAGTGGACTAGCGAACACCGGGGAGCTGTTTTTT. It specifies CASSGLANTGELFF.

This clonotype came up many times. CDR3 in DNA: TGCGCCAGCAGCTCCTCGGAGGGGGCCGACTACAATGAGCAGTTCTTC. Translated, it gives CASSSSEGADYNEQFF. This chain uses TRBV5-1 with TRBJ2-1; the D gene is possibly TRBD1 (7 bases). CDR1 is SGHRS and CDR2 is YFSETQ in the germline V gene. This CDR3 contains 16 residues. Trimming left V 3 bases short and J 3 bases short, with 16 bases between. Together with reference TRBV5-1 and TRBJ2-1, the CDR3 gives the full variable domain: KAGVTQTPRYLIKTRGQQVTLSCSPISGHRSVSWYQQTPGQGLQFLFEYFSETQRNKGNFPGRFSGRQFSNSRSEMNVSTLELGDSALYLCASSSSEGADYNEQFFGPGTRLTVL.

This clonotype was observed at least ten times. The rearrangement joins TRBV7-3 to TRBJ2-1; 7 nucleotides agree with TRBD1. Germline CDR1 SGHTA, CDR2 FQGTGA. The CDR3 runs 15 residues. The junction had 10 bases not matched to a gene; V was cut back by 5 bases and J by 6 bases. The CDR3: CASSTWIGGSNEQFF. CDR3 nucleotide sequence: TGTGCCAGCAGCACCTGGATAGGGGGCTCCAATGAGCAGTTCTTC.

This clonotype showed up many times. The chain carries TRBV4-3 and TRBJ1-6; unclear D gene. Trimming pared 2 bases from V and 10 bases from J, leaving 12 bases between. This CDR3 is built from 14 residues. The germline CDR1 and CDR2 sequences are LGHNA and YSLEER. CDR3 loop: CASSQRVPGSPLHF. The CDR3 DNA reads TGCGCCAGCAGCCAAAGGGTTCCGGGGTCACCCCTCCACTTT.